This note documents a single T cell receptor beta chain sequence. The antigen is unknown. This sample is part of a study of CD8 T cells in ankylosing spondylitis. Study findings and constraints: There was a TCR beta motif, made of fewer than 10 highly homologous variants, that appeared characteristic of ankylosing spondylitis blood. Significant enrichment of disease-linked clones was reportedly seen in matched ankylosing spondylitis synovial fluid.

Trimming cost V 4 bases and J 5 bases; bases outside gene matches: 7. The germline CDR1 and CDR2 sequences are LNHNV and YYDKDF (reference sequence). The CDR3 covers 14 residues. From the 5' RACE reads, TCRdb called clonotypes with MiXCR, one entry per CDR3 protein. Here the sample spans over 30,000 distinct CDR3 sequences, approximately 10% being singletons. The chain combines TRBV15 with TRBJ2-7, with 8 bases identical to TRBD1. The TCR sequence derives from a male donor with ankylosing spondylitis. Source material: synovial fluid, either unsorted or a sorted T cell fraction (not recorded which). CDR3 coding DNA: TGTGCCACCAGCACCTTGACAGGGGTGGACGAGCAGTACTTC. Its protein is CATSTLTGVDEQYF.